The 12 T cell receptor beta chains reported below all come from one sample, sequenced in a study of cytomegalovirus exposure and HLA in healthy donors. Use of 60 Vbeta and 13 Jbeta primers characterized the PCR. The assay was immunoSEQ multiplex PCR, and TCRdb's table has in-frame clones only and misses some. Seen here are about 170,000 clones, 73% observed once, and the top ten hold under 7%. Sequenced material: PBMCs. These receptors originate from a woman aged 18-29 years in good health and CMV-seropositive.

The V call is TRBV19, the J call TRBJ2-7, with D possibly TRBD2 on 5 matching bases. Trimming took off 5 bases at V and 6 bases at J, with 14 bases between the two ends. Germline V lookup: CDR1 LNHDA, CDR2 SQIVND (reference sequence). The CDR3 contains 13 residues. CDR3 protein: CASSAEDSTEQYF. CDR3 coding DNA: TGTGCCAGTAGTGCCGAGGACTCCACCGAGCAGTACTTC.

The chain combines TRBV4-1 with TRBJ1-4; perhaps TRBD1 as D (5 bases). With 0 bases removed from V and 0 bases from J, the gap between germline ends came to 8 bases. CDR1 MGHRA and CDR2 YSYEKL come from the germline V gene. The CDR3 length is 16 residues. The chain's CDR3 is CASSQEAGATNEKLFF. Written as DNA, the CDR3 is TGCGCCAGCAGCCAAGAGGCGGGGGCAACTAATGAAAAACTGTTTTTT.

V usage is TRBV28 and J usage is TRBJ2-5; 8 bases line up with TRBD1. The CDR3 spans 13 residues. V trimming: 6 bases; J trimming: 5 bases; junction bases outside the gene matches: 5. Per the germline V gene, CDR1 is MDHEN and CDR2 is SYDVKM. The CDR3 loop reads CASSRDRGETQYF. In nucleotides, the CDR3 is TGTGCCAGCAGCCGCGACAGGGGCGAGACCCAGTACTTC.

The V call is TRBV14, the J call TRBJ2-1, with D hard to call. From germline, CDR1 is SGHDN and CDR2 FVKESK. CDR3 size: 14 residues. V lost 1 base, J lost 8 bases, and 12 bases lay in between. The chain's CDR3 is CASSQGPLFYEQFF. DNA for the CDR3: TGTGCCAGCAGCCAAGGGCCATTATTCTATGAGCAGTTCTTC.

Only one count was recorded for this clone. This chain joins TRBV11-2 and TRBJ2-7; 8 nucleotides match TRBD1. The CDR3 consists of 15 residues. V dropped 5 bases and J dropped 2; count of bases not matched to a gene: 8. The germline V gene encodes CDR1 SGHAT and CDR2 FQNNGV. As DNA, the CDR3 is TGTGCCAGCAGCCGATTGAGGGACAGGACCTACGAGCAGTACTTC. Translated: CASSRLRDRTYEQYF.

The CDR3 coding sequence is TGTGCCAGCAGCCCCATGGGACTAGACAGGGACTATGGCTACACCTTC. This gives the protein CASSPMGLDRDYGYTF. V gene TRBV7-9 combines with J gene TRBJ1-2, with 7 bases aligning to TRBD1. The V gene's germline CDR1 is SEHNR and CDR2 FQNEAQ (reference sequence). J gave up 3 bases and V 5 bases, and 12 bases lay outside the gene matches. This CDR3 comprises 16 residues. Combining the CDR3 with reference TRBV7-9 and TRBJ1-2 gives the whole variable domain DTGVSQNPRHKITKRGQNVTFRCDPISEHNRLYWYRQTLGQGPEFLTYFQNEAQLEKSRLLSDRFSAERPKGSFSTLEIQRTEQGDSAMYLCASSPMGLDRDYGYTFGSGTRLTVV.

This chain connects TRBV2 to TRBJ2-1; 8 nucleotides match TRBD1. J was trimmed by 1 base and V by 9 bases; bases with no gene match: 8. Germline V CDR1 and CDR2: SNHLY, FYNNEI. The CDR3 is 15 amino acids. Here the CDR3 DNA reads TGTGCCAGTAAAACAGGGGGAAGTTCCTACAATGAGCAGTTCTTC. As protein: CASKTGGSSYNEQFF.

The chain is built from TRBV27 and TRBJ1-6; 9 bases fit TRBD1. With 6 bases clipped from V and 10 bases from J, the junction kept 7 bases outside the gene matches. This CDR3 has 14 residues. CDR1 is MNHEY, CDR2 SMNVEV, per germline (reference sequence). The CDR3 here is CASSQDRGASPLHF. In DNA form, the CDR3 reads TGTGCCAGCAGCCAGGACAGGGGAGCCTCACCCCTCCACTTT.

This clone was counted between two and nine times. The chain combines TRBV18 with TRBJ2-7; D gene unclear. In germline, CDR1 is KGHSH, CDR2 LQKENI. The CDR3 has 11 residues. Trimming left V 3 bases short and J 8 bases short, with 8 bases between. This chain's CDR3 is CASSPQVQQYF. The CDR3 region has the DNA TGTGCCAGCTCACCCCAGGTCCAGCAGTACTTC. Supplemented by reference TRBV18 and TRBJ2-7, the full variable domain reads NAGVMQNPRHLVRRRGQEARLRCSPMKGHSHVYWYRQLPEEGLKFMVYLQKENIIDESGMPKERFSAEFPKEGPSILRIQQVVRGDSAAYFCASSPQVQQYFGPGTRLTVT.

V usage is TRBV7-6 and J usage is TRBJ2-1; 10 bases map to TRBD2. Germline assignment: CDR1 SGHVS and CDR2 FNYEAQ. The length of the CDR3 is 13 residues. V lost 5 bases, J lost 8 bases, and 3 bases stayed unmatched. The CDR3: CASSPSGGHEQFF. In DNA form, the CDR3 reads TGTGCCAGCAGCCCTAGCGGGGGTCATGAGCAGTTCTTC.

V usage is TRBV4-2 and J usage is TRBJ2-3; D is possibly TRBD1 (6 bases). Trimming stripped 2 bases from V and 1 base from J, with 13 bases between. CDR1 and CDR2 (germline): LGHNA, YNFKEQ. The CDR3 sequence is 16 residues long. The CDR3 loop is CASSQPGGGRTDTQYF. DNA for the CDR3: TGTGCCAGCAGCCAACCCGGTGGGGGCCGCACAGATACGCAGTATTTT.

This chain uses TRBV10-3 with TRBJ1-1; 10 positions agree with TRBD1. This CDR3 has 13 residues. The germline V gene encodes CDR1 ENHRY and CDR2 SYGVKD. Losses at the gene ends were 10 bases for V and 4 bases for J; bases not matched to a gene: 6. DNA for the CDR3: TGTGCCACCGAGGGACAGGGGTTCACTGAAGCTTTCTTT. Protein sequence: CATEGQGFTEAFF.